The source of this T cell receptor beta chain is a study of T cell repertoires in cytomegalovirus infection (dated by TCRdb to between 2018 and 2021). Notes on the research overall: Because public TCR beta signatures pointed to carriage of CMV infection together with the matching HLA type, the HLA type of each donor mattered for the analysis.

As regards this clonotype: Its target antigen remains unknown. No much larger clone is present one base from it, and per-base qualities are unavailable.

At the junction V is shortened by 3 bases and J by 3 bases, with 17 bases in between. The germline V gene (reference sequence) gives CDR1 as SEHNR and CDR2 as FQNEAQ. From the cysteine through the phenylalanine, the CDR3 covers 17 amino acids. Just CDR3 DNA is preserved here, 51 bases in frame from base 1. The sequencer was an Illumina HiSeq 1500. Through fastp at Q25 and MiXCR, TCRdb rebuilt clones from the public reads, retaining in-frame beta chains. Rows are combined by CDR3 protein, so each entry shows the most common genes and DNA. A total of approximately 170,000 distinct CDR3 sequences appear in this sample, roughly 18% of them only once. The ten biggest clones cover around 19% of the sample. The research as a whole found: The ex vivo response was dominated by HLA-C-restricted CMV-specific TCR beta clonotypes, which also provided the single most frequent clonotype in two of eight donors. In both this cohort and an independent roughly 360-donor cohort, the cumulative frequency of public TCR beta family members distinguished carriers of CMV infection plus the relevant HLA type.

The chain is made from TRBV7-9 and TRBJ1-4; there is no confident call for the D gene. The sample consisted of CD8+ T cells from PBMCs. The clonotype originates from a human donor in good health (CMV status not recorded). Some clones in this sample may be carry-over from other donors' samples. The CDR3 region has the sequence CASSFLGPIHPNEKLFF. At the DNA level, the sequence is TGTGCCAGCAGCTTCTTAGGCCCCATCCACCCTAATGAAAAACTGTTTTTT.